This T cell receptor beta chain emerged from a study of CD4 and CD8 cells across lung adenocarcinoma regions. TCRdb re-called the PCR reads through MiXCR, storing one row per CDR3 protein. The sample has around 15,000 distinct CDR3 sequences, around 50% seen once; the top ten hold around a third. Trimming shortened V by 4 bases and J by 10 bases, and 20 bases separated the two germline ends. Germline V gives CDR1 MNHEY, CDR2 SVGAGI. This CDR3 is built from 15 residues. The source of this sequence is a female donor with lung adenocarcinoma. The CD4 and CD8 labels of this study may be unreliable. The rearrangement links TRBV6-5 to TRBJ2-1, with D possibly being TRBD2 (6 bases). Specimen: CD8+ T cells from the center of a lung tumor. CDR3 loop: CASSLGRGSSYEQFF. CDR3 DNA sequence: TGTGCCAGCAGTTTAGGGCGGGGTAGCTCCTACGAGCAGTTCTTC.